This record looks at one T cell receptor beta chain sequence and its context. As yet, its antigen is unknown. The sample comes from a study of blood T cells in healthy people across ages. Study-wide background: The template switching approach captured approximately one barcoded beta molecule for every two T cells.

Study results and limitations: Observed TCR beta diversity per million T cells went down as age went up. This fall followed a roughly linear course with age.

The germline V and J ends were trimmed by 5 bases and 3 bases, with 13 bases remaining between them. Looked up from germline, CDR1 is DFQATT and CDR2 is SNEGSKA (reference sequence). The CDR3 is made up of 13 amino acids. Next came a second PCR, run for about 6 to 11 cycles, which used a sample-barcoded 5' primer along with a J-beta primer mix. Each CDR3 protein gets one entry after TCRdb re-called the 5' RACE reads with MiXCR. The table shows 700,000 to 1,000,000 distinct CDR3 sequences, with around 45% occurring only once. This chain uses TRBV20-1 with TRBJ1-1; D not resolved. The sequencing input was blood. This receptor was taken from a man in his sixties in good health. DNA for the CDR3: TGCAGTGCTCCGGGAAGGGTCGACACTGAAGCTTTCTTT. It translates to CSAPGRVDTEAFF.